This TCR beta chain was sequenced in a study of OX40 agonist ivuxolimab in advanced cancers. The wider study: Patients were given ivuxolimab, an antibody that agonizes OX40 (CD134).

The CDR3 loop spans 13 amino acids. V gave up 5 bases and J gave up 6 bases, with 10 bases separating them. Germline-derived CDR1 and CDR2 are LNHDA and SQIVND (reference sequence). The cohort excluded patients with autoimmune disease history or systemic immunosuppression. Sequencing was performed with immunoSEQ multiplex PCR; in TCRdb, only in-frame clones are kept and a portion is missing. This table has about 54,000 clones, approximately 85% appearing once. This receptor was taken from an adult with an advanced solid tumor such as melanoma, head and neck, liver or kidney cancer. The J gene is TRBJ2-2, the V gene TRBV19; possible D gene TRBD1, 5 bases. The sequencing used CD4+ or CD8+ T cells sorted from blood, collected in a trial of the OX40 agonist ivuxolimab. The CDR3 region has the DNA TGTGCCAGTAGTCCAGGGTCGGCCGGGGAGCTGTTTTTT. Its translation: CASSPGSAGELFF.